These 26 T cell receptor beta chains were all obtained from the same sample, sequenced in a study of radiotherapy plus CTLA-4 blockade in lung cancer. Using immunoSEQ multiplex PCR, the repertoire was profiled, and TCRdb retains in-frame clones only, with some absent. The sample has roughly 110,000 clones, about 83% seen once; the top ten hold 2.4%. Sequenced here: peripheral blood, sampled from a patient treated with radiotherapy plus ipilimumab. Receptors were obtained from a human donor with non-small cell lung cancer that progressed on radiotherapy plus ipilimumab. Some clones in this sample may be carry-over from other donors' samples.

This sequence joins TRBV2 and TRBJ1-5; 7 bases match TRBD1. V trimming: 3 bases; J trimming: 0 bases; junction bases outside the gene matches: 5. This CDR3 has 16 residues. The germline V gene encodes CDR1 SNHLY and CDR2 FYNNEI. The chain's CDR3 is CASSDRGSYSNQPQHF. CDR3 nucleotides: TGTGCCAGCAGTGACAGGGGGTCTTATAGCAATCAGCCCCAGCATTTT.

V gene TRBV9 combines with J gene TRBJ1-2, with D possibly matching TRBD1 (6 bases). The CDR3 loop spans 16 amino acids. Germline values: CDR1 SGDLS, CDR2 YYNGEE. V was pared by 0 bases and J by 6 bases, with 18 bases between. The CDR3 DNA follows: TGTGCCAGCAGCGTAGAAATCCCCAGGGGTGAACATGGCTACACCTTC. It yields the protein CASSVEIPRGEHGYTF.

The chain employs TRBV4-3 and TRBJ2-6, with 12 bases that match TRBD1. The trim removed 4 bases at V and 2 bases at J, leaving 0 bases unmatched. The CDR3 is made up of 16 amino acids. Germline V CDR1 and CDR2: LGHNA, YSLEER. CDR3 protein: CASSRDRGPGANVLTF. DNA of the CDR3: TGCGCCAGCAGCCGGGACAGGGGGCCTGGGGCCAACGTCCTGACTTTC.

The sample holds a few counts of this clone. The chain has TRBV7-3 and TRBJ1-4; no clear D gene. The length of the CDR3 is 12 residues. Trimming removed 2 bases at V and 6 bases at J, with 4 bases between. Germline lookup yields CDR1 SGHTA and CDR2 FQGTGA. CDR3 region: CASSLSYEKLFF. CDR3 bases: TGTGCCAGCAGCTTATCTTATGAAAAACTGTTTTTT.

The rearrangement links TRBV5-4 to TRBJ2-1; 7 positions match TRBD1. Germline assignment: CDR1 SGHNT and CDR2 YYREEE (reference sequence). The trim removed 2 bases at V and 12 bases at J, leaving 17 bases unmatched. This CDR3 contains 16 residues. CDR3 DNA sequence: TGTGCCAGCAGCTTCCCCCCCGGGACAGACTATGAGTGGCAGTTCTTC. Translation: CASSFPPGTDYEWQFF.

This sequence joins TRBV9 and TRBJ2-7; 9 bases agree with TRBD2. This CDR3 has 15 amino acids. Germline V CDR1 and CDR2: SGDLS, YYNGEE. Unmatched junction bases numbered 4, after V lost 0 bases and J lost 3 bases. The CDR3, as DNA: TGTGCCAGCAGCGTAGCAAGCGGGGGGTACTACGAGCAGTACTTC. It specifies CASSVASGGYYEQYF.

The chain recombines TRBV5-1 with TRBJ1-1, with 7 bases aligning to TRBD1. V lost 2 bases to trimming and J lost 0 bases; unmatched junction nucleotides: 7. The CDR3 length is 16 residues. The germline gives CDR1 SGHRS, CDR2 YFSETQ. The CDR3 is CASSFGTATLNTEAFF. The CDR3 nucleotides read TGCGCCAGCAGCTTCGGGACAGCCACCCTGAACACTGAAGCTTTCTTT.

The rearrangement uses TRBV5-4 and TRBJ1-1; possible D gene TRBD1, 6 bases. The V gene lost 1 base and the J gene lost 3 bases, with 13 bases spanning the gap. CDR1 is SGHNT, CDR2 YYREEE, per germline (reference sequence). The CDR3 is made up of 15 amino acids. The CDR3 spells CASSLSGGMDTEAFF. The CDR3 DNA sequence: TGTGCCAGCAGCTTGAGTGGGGGCATGGACACTGAAGCTTTCTTT.

This chain uses TRBV6-5 with TRBJ1-5; D remains unclear. In germline, CDR1 is MNHEY, CDR2 SVGAGI. Trimming shortened V by 0 bases and J by 1 base, and 7 bases separated the two germline ends. The CDR3 runs to 15 residues. This CDR3 reads CASSYSSPSNQPQHF. The CDR3 DNA reads as TGTGCCAGCAGTTACTCGTCGCCCAGCAATCAGCCCCAGCATTTT.

This rearrangement joins TRBV19 to TRBJ1-5, with 7 bases lining up with TRBD1. Germline V gene sequence: CDR1 LNHDA, CDR2 SQIVND (reference sequence). Losses at the gene ends were 6 bases for V and 10 bases for J; bases not matched to a gene: 12. This CDR3 has 14 amino acids. For the CDR3, the DNA is TGTGCCAGTAGCCTTTGGACAGGTCCCAGACCCCAGCATTTT. Amino acids: CASSLWTGPRPQHF.

This chain links TRBV5-4 with TRBJ2-3; 12 bases are shared with TRBD2. Trimming removed 1 base from V and 0 bases from J; junction bases left unmatched: 3. The CDR3 sequence is 17 residues long. Germline V gene lookup returns CDR1 SGHNT and CDR2 YYREEE (reference sequence). Here the CDR3 reads CASSLTSGGTSTDTQYF. CDR3 nucleotides: TGTGCCAGCAGCTTGACTAGCGGGGGGACTAGCACAGATACGCAGTATTTT.

V gene TRBV7-8 combines with J gene TRBJ1-2, with D hard to call. This CDR3 comprises 17 residues. Germline V CDR1 and CDR2: SGHVS, FQNEAQ. Trimming cost V 5 bases and J 4 bases, with 23 bases left between them. This CDR3 reads CASSVYKLTRKTYGYTF. DNA of the CDR3: TGTGCCAGCAGCGTATATAAGCTTACCCGAAAGACCTATGGCTACACCTTC. The variable domain in full, with the rest retrieved from reference TRBV7-8 and TRBJ1-2, is GAGVSQSPRYKVAKRGQDVALRCDPISGHVSLFWYQQALGQGPEFLTYFQNEAQLDKSGLPSDRFFAERPEGSVSTLKIQRTQQEDSAVYLCASSVYKLTRKTYGYTFGSGTRLTVV.

This clone turned up a few times. In nucleotides, the CDR3 is TGTGCCAGCAGCTTACAATCGTACCAAGAGACCCAGTACTTC. Protein product: CASSLQSYQETQYF. The chain recombines TRBV7-2 with TRBJ2-5; D remains unclear. Per the germline V gene, CDR1 is SGHTA and CDR2 is FQGNSA. This CDR3 region has 14 residues. V lost 2 bases to trimming and J lost 0 bases, with 7 bases between them.

This clone was seen a single time. The chain joins TRBV5-1 to TRBJ1-3; a weak D match, TRBD1 (5 bases). The V end lost 0 bases, the J end lost 3 bases, and 10 bases lay between the germline ends. This CDR3 contains 15 residues. Germline assignment: CDR1 SGHRS and CDR2 YFSETQ. CDR3 sequence reads: CASSLAGQGGNTIYF. CDR3 bases: TGCGCCAGCAGCTTGGCAGGTCAGGGTGGAAACACCATATATTTT.

This clone was counted a few times. V and J are TRBV19 and TRBJ1-1; unclear D gene. CDR1 and CDR2 (germline): LNHDA, SQIVND (reference sequence). The CDR3 loop spans 14 amino acids. Trimming shortened V by 5 bases and J by 2 bases, and 12 bases separated the two germline ends. The CDR3 nucleotides are TGTGCCAGTAGTTGGGGTTACCCTAACACTGAAGCTTTCTTT. This encodes CASSWGYPNTEAFF.

The J gene is TRBJ2-5, the V gene TRBV6-1; no clear D gene. Germline loops: CDR1 MNHNS, CDR2 SASEGT. CDR3 length equals 13 residues. Trimming stripped 6 bases from V and 0 bases from J, with 8 bases between. In nucleotides, the CDR3 is TGTGCCAGCAGGACCAAACACCAAGAGACCCAGTACTTC. Residues: CASRTKHQETQYF.

The rearrangement links TRBV2 to TRBJ1-3; 7 bases match TRBD1. There are 17 residues in the CDR3. V lost 2 bases to trimming and J lost 0 bases; unmatched junction nucleotides: 7. Germline assignment: CDR1 SNHLY and CDR2 FYNNEI. Written as DNA, the CDR3 is TGTGCCAGCAGTGAAACCGGGACAGTCAACTCTGGAAACACCATATATTTT. It is translated as CASSETGTVNSGNTIYF.

J is TRBJ1-4 and V is TRBV5-1; TRBD1 agrees at 7 bases. Germline V gene lookup returns CDR1 SGHRS and CDR2 YFSETQ. J gave up 3 bases and V 3 bases, and 2 bases lay outside the gene matches. This CDR3 comprises 14 residues. The CDR3 loop reads CASSYGTANEKLFF. The CDR3 DNA reads as TGCGCCAGCAGCTACGGGACAGCTAATGAAAAACTGTTTTTT.

The chain couples TRBV18 to TRBJ1-4; the D is unclear. The ends were cut back, 2 bases at V and 8 bases at J, with 21 bases in the middle. This CDR3 region has 17 residues. Germline values: CDR1 KGHSH, CDR2 LQKENI. CDR3 region: CASSPWEGVTTGEKLFF. The DNA of the CDR3 is TGTGCCAGCTCACCATGGGAGGGAGTTACAACGGGCGAAAAACTGTTTTTT.

This rearrangement joins TRBV9 to TRBJ1-5; 7 bases are a match to TRBD1. Germline trimming cut 4 bases from V and 4 bases from J; bases unmatched to any gene: 11. The CDR3 consists of 16 residues. CDR1 SGDLS and CDR2 YYNGEE come from the germline V gene. CDR3 nucleotide sequence: TGTGCCAGCAGCCCCCGACAGGGTGTTGGGAATCAGCCCCAGCATTTT. Translation gives CASSPRQGVGNQPQHF.

The J gene is TRBJ1-1, the V gene TRBV20-1; no definite D call. Looked up from germline, CDR1 is DFQATT and CDR2 is SNEGSKA (reference sequence). This CDR3 has 10 residues. With 7 bases removed from V and 6 bases from J, the gap between germline ends came to 9 bases. The CDR3 loop reads CSVRSSEAFF. CDR3 nucleotides: TGCAGTGTCCGGTCCTCTGAAGCTTTCTTT.

The gene calls are TRBV12-5 and TRBJ1-6; 7 bases are shared with TRBD1. V shed 2 bases and J 8 bases; nucleotides not matched to a gene: 15. CDR1 and CDR2 (germline): LGHNT, FRNRAP. This CDR3 is 18 amino acids long. The CDR3 region has the DNA TGTGCTAGTGGTTTGTTGCCCAGGGTGCATCAGGGGGATTCACCCCTCCACTTT. Amino acid sequence: CASGLLPRVHQGDSPLHF.

V and J are TRBV10-3 and TRBJ1-2; 8 bases agree with TRBD1. This CDR3 is built from 13 residues. J was trimmed by 9 bases and V by 7 bases; bases with no gene match: 10. The V gene's germline CDR1 is ENHRY and CDR2 SYGVKD. The CDR3 reads CAITLTDRESYTF. The CDR3 nucleotides read TGTGCCATCACTCTTACGGACAGGGAGAGCTACACCTTC.

Of note for this clone: Compared with germline, one end of the junction differs, possibly owing to a read error. This chain uses TRBV15 with TRBJ2-7, with D hard to call. This CDR3 has 16 amino acids. Germline-derived CDR1 and CDR2 are LNHNV and YYDKDF (reference sequence). In DNA, the CDR3 is TGTGCCACCAGCGGAGACCTAAGGCGTCATTCTTACGAGCAGTACTTC. Translation gives CATSGDLRRHSYEQYF.

The rearrangement joins TRBV2 to TRBJ2-7; D is perhaps TRBD2 (5 bases). The V gene's germline CDR1 is SNHLY and CDR2 FYNNEI. There are 16 residues in the CDR3. With 5 bases removed from V and 1 base from J, the gap between germline ends came to 18 bases. The CDR3 is CASSISGSGFSYEQYF. DNA for the CDR3: TGTGCCAGCAGTATTTCGGGGTCAGGCTTTTCCTACGAGCAGTACTTC.

J is TRBJ2-5 and V is TRBV5-1, with a tentative D call TRBD1 (6 bases). V lost 4 bases, J lost 5 bases, and 12 bases lay in between. This CDR3 has 13 residues. Looked up from germline, CDR1 is SGHRS and CDR2 is YFSETQ. CDR3 sequence (DNA): TGCGCCAGCAGCACGAACAGGGTTGAGACCCAGTACTTC. It yields the protein CASSTNRVETQYF.